This TCR beta chain was identified in a study of technical replicates of blood from a handful of donors. This clone has a single count. Measured with immunoSEQ multiplex PCR; TCRdb has only the in-frame clones, and not every one. Of about 93,000 clones in the sample, approximately 95% were seen once. Germline trimming cut 2 bases from V and 6 bases from J; bases unmatched to any gene: 21. The CDR3 has 20 residues. Germline values: CDR1 MGHRA, CDR2 YSYEKL. The sequencing input was T cells isolated from PBMCs. The sequence was collected from a human donor in good health. The rearrangement joins TRBV4-1 to TRBJ2-3, with TRBD2 matching over 9 bases. The CDR3 reads CASSQSTLAGYEPNVDTQYF. For the CDR3, the DNA is TGCGCCAGCAGCCAAAGCACCCTAGCGGGATACGAGCCCAACGTGGATACGCAGTATTTT.